This T cell receptor (beta chain) was identified during a study of metastatic and nonmetastatic thyroid tumors. No patient had received any treatment before thyroid surgery. The V gene lost 1 base and the J gene lost 0 bases, with 6 bases spanning the gap. The CDR3 runs 13 residues. Germline V gene lookup returns CDR1 GTSNPN and CDR2 SVGIG (reference sequence). TCRdb reanalyzed the PCR reads via MiXCR. The sample carries more than 9,000 clones, 25% to 35% recorded once. The TCR was taken from a male donor with papillary thyroid cancer or a benign thyroid nodule (not recorded which). Some clones in this sample may be carry-over from other donors' samples. The rearrangement uses TRBV30 and TRBJ1-1, with D unresolved. The sample was tumor tissue. The CDR3 sequence: CAWSELMNTEAFF. The CDR3, as DNA: TGTGCCTGGAGTGAGCTCATGAACACTGAAGCTTTCTTT.